This T cell receptor beta chain was sequenced in a study of CD8 T cells in ankylosing spondylitis. Whole-study findings and limits: A TCR beta motif of fewer than ten highly homologous variants seemed to mark ankylosing spondylitis blood. Disease-associated clones were reportedly significantly overrepresented in matched ankylosing spondylitis synovial fluid.

The CDR3 consists of 15 residues. A quantitative 5'-RACE method, one with molecular barcodes, was used to make TCR beta libraries. From the 5' RACE reads, TCRdb called clonotypes with MiXCR, one entry per CDR3 protein. The sample includes 130,000 or so distinct CDR3 sequences, 17% of them seen just once. This clonotype came up a few times. Antigen specificity is unknown. The source is a male donor with ankylosing spondylitis. Specimen: blood, either unsorted or a sorted T cell fraction (not recorded which). This chain links TRBV21-1 with TRBJ2-1; TRBD2 is taken as the D call from the table, unchecked against the DNA. TRBV21-1 is listed as a pseudogene. CDR3 sequence (DNA): TGTGCCAGCAGCAAAGAGCGGAGGCCTTACAATGAGCAGTTCTTC. Translating it yields CASSKERRPYNEQFF.